The 22 T cell receptor beta chains below come from one sample, sequenced in a study of blood T cell repertoires in COVID-19. Some clones are missing from TCRdb's copy, which holds only in-frame ones; the method was immunoSEQ multiplex PCR. This table holds about 110,000 clones, around 81% found once. Sequencing was carried out using peripheral blood. These receptors all stem from an elderly man with acute or convalescent COVID-19.

V and J are TRBV5-1 and TRBJ2-5, with TRBD1 identical over 7 bases. The DNA end favors TRBJ2-7, so the J call may be wrong. The CDR3 runs to 13 residues. Germline assignment: CDR1 SGHRS and CDR2 YFSETQ. CDR3 loop: CASSKGQSYEQYF. The CDR3 DNA reads TGCGCCAGCAGCAAGGGACAGTCCTACGAGCAGTACTTC.

In this sample, this clone turned up a few times. The rearrangement links TRBV2 to TRBJ1-1; D gene uncertain. Germline-derived CDR1 and CDR2 are SNHLY and FYNNEI. The CDR3 loop spans 13 amino acids. V was shortened by 4 bases and J by 0 bases, with 6 bases between the two germline ends. The CDR3 sequence: CASSAQMNTEAFF. The DNA of the CDR3 is TGTGCCAGCAGTGCACAGATGAACACTGAAGCTTTCTTT.

This sequence joins TRBV28 and TRBJ1-1; D possibly corresponds to TRBD1 (5 bases). From germline, CDR1 is MDHEN and CDR2 SYDVKM. The CDR3 length is 15 residues. Trimming took 8 bases from V and 0 from J, leaving 16 bases between them. The CDR3 bases are TGTGCCAGCGGATCTCCGGGACTGATGAACACTGAAGCTTTCTTT. Amino acid sequence: CASGSPGLMNTEAFF.

This chain uses TRBV10-3 with TRBJ2-2, with D possibly matching TRBD2 (5 bases). CDR3 size: 15 residues. Germline V gene lookup returns CDR1 ENHRY and CDR2 SYGVKD. Trimming pared 2 bases from V and 3 bases from J, leaving 10 bases between. CDR3 nucleotide sequence: TGTGCCATCAGTGAGGTTGAGGAGGACACCGGGGAGCTGTTTTTT. The encoded protein is CAISEVEEDTGELFF.

The V call is TRBV19, the J call TRBJ2-7; D may be TRBD1 (6 bases). The germline V and J ends were trimmed by 4 bases and 2 bases, with 12 bases remaining between them. Germline CDR1 LNHDA, CDR2 SQIVND (reference sequence). This CDR3 is built from 14 residues. CDR3 coding DNA: TGTGCCAGTAGTAACCGACAGGTCCCCTACGAGCAGTACTTC. Its protein is CASSNRQVPYEQYF.

The CDR3 DNA reads as TGTGCCAGCAGCCACGGACAGGTATACTCCTACGAGCAGTACTTC. The encoded protein is CASSHGQVYSYEQYF. The chain is built from TRBV7-9 and TRBJ2-7; 7 bases align to TRBD1. Trimming at V came to 5 bases and at J to 0 bases, leaving 7 bases not matched to a gene. The CDR3 sequence is 15 residues long. Germline lookup yields CDR1 SEHNR and CDR2 FQNEAQ (reference sequence).

This chain joins TRBV29-1 and TRBJ2-3; 10 positions match TRBD2. Per germline, CDR1 SQVTM and CDR2 ANQGSEA. J was trimmed by 1 base and V by 6 bases; bases with no gene match: 4. This CDR3 has 14 amino acids. The CDR3 DNA reads TGCAGCGTAGCGGGAGGGAGGGGCACAGATACGCAGTATTTT. It codes for CSVAGGRGTDTQYF.

This clone came up a few times. The chain employs TRBV7-2 and TRBJ2-7; D gene unclear. Germline assignment: CDR1 SGHTA and CDR2 FQGNSA. The CDR3 contains 14 residues. V was pared by 0 bases and J by 1 base, with 7 bases between. The CDR3 DNA is TGTGCCAGCAGCTTAGCGCAGACTTCCTACGAGCAGTACTTC. Translated: CASSLAQTSYEQYF.

The chain joins TRBV6-1 to TRBJ2-1, with TRBD2 identical over 8 bases. The CDR3 loop spans 17 amino acids. V lost 4 bases, J lost 2 bases, and 10 bases stayed unmatched. Germline V lookup: CDR1 MNHNS, CDR2 SASEGT. The CDR3 bases are TGTGCCAGCAGTGTGTCCCCGGGACTAGGAACCTACAATGAGCAGTTCTTC. Its translation: CASSVSPGLGTYNEQFF.

CDR3 in amino acids: CASSSIRTSAETQYF. The CDR3 coding sequence is TGTGCCAGCAGCTCTATACGGACTAGCGCGGAGACCCAGTACTTC. The chain combines TRBV28 with TRBJ2-5; the match to TRBD2 covers 9 bases. The CDR3 has 15 residues. The germline CDR1 and CDR2 sequences are MDHEN and SYDVKM. Trimming removed 6 bases from V and 5 bases from J; junction bases left unmatched: 10. The full variable domain, rest sourced from reference TRBV28 and TRBJ2-5, is DVKVTQSSRYLVKRTGEKVFLECVQDMDHENMFWYRQDPGLGLRLIYFSYDVKMKEKGDIPEGYSVSREKKERFSLILESASTNQTSMYLCASSSIRTSAETQYFGPGTRLLVL.

The chain recombines TRBV4-1 with TRBJ2-1, with 9 bases aligning to TRBD1. V gave up 3 bases and J gave up 6 bases; unmatched junction bases: 3. CDR1 MGHRA and CDR2 YSYEKL come from the germline V gene. This CDR3 has 14 residues. In DNA, the CDR3 is TGCGCCAGCAGCCAGAGGACAGGGGTCAATGAGCAGTTCTTC. Amino acid sequence: CASSQRTGVNEQFF.

The chain uses TRBV29-1 and TRBJ2-3; 11 bases agree with TRBD2. The CDR3 runs to 14 residues. Germline-derived CDR1 and CDR2 are SQVTM and ANQGSEA. Trimming cost V 3 bases and J 3 bases; bases outside gene matches: 2. CDR3 DNA sequence: TGCAGCGTTGAGGGACTAGCGGTTACAGATACGCAGTATTTT. Protein sequence: CSVEGLAVTDTQYF.

The rearrangement links TRBV21-1 to TRBJ2-5; the D call TRBD2 from the table was never checked on the DNA. TRBV21-1 is deemed a pseudogene. CDR3 length: 14 residues. As DNA, the CDR3 is TGTGCCGGTGGAGAGCGGGAGGGCGGGGAGACCCAGTACTTC. Protein sequence: CAGGEREGGETQYF.

CDR3 in amino acids: CASSRTSGSYEQYF. The CDR3 DNA reads TGTGCCAGCAGCCGGACTAGCGGATCCTACGAGCAGTACTTC. This chain connects TRBV7-9 to TRBJ2-7; 10 bases are a match to TRBD2. This CDR3 comprises 14 residues. The V gene's germline CDR1 is SEHNR and CDR2 FQNEAQ (reference sequence). The trim removed 5 bases at V and 1 base at J, leaving 2 bases unmatched. Looking up the rest from reference TRBV7-9 and TRBJ2-7 gives the full variable domain: DTGVSQNPRHKITKRGQNVTFRCDPISEHNRLYWYRQTLGQGPEFLTYFQNEAQLEKSRLLSDRFSAERPKGSFSTLEIQRTEQGDSAMYLCASSRTSGSYEQYFGPGTRLTVT.

This clone was recorded a few times. This chain uses TRBV27 with TRBJ1-2; 10 bases map to TRBD1. CDR3 length: 16 amino acids. The germline V gene has CDR1 MNHEY and CDR2 SMNVEV (reference sequence). V lost 3 bases and J lost 2; bases outside the gene matches: 6. The CDR3 region is CASSFTTGGPNYGYTF. CDR3 DNA: TGTGCCAGCAGTTTTACGACAGGGGGCCCGAACTATGGCTACACCTTC.

V is TRBV18 and J is TRBJ2-5; 7 bases agree with TRBD1. The CDR3 runs 14 residues. Germline V lookup: CDR1 KGHSH, CDR2 LQKENI. V lost 0 bases, J lost 4 bases, and 2 bases stayed unmatched. DNA of the CDR3: TGTGCCAGCTCACCACCCAGGGGGTCAGAGACCCAGTACTTC. Translation: CASSPPRGSETQYF.

V gene TRBV29-1 combines with J gene TRBJ2-1; a weak D match, TRBD1 (5 bases). Trimming stripped 5 bases from V and 6 bases from J, with 17 bases between. The CDR3 loop spans 14 amino acids. Germline assignment: CDR1 SQVTM and CDR2 ANQGSEA. The DNA for the CDR3 is TGCAGCGTTAATTCGTGGGGCCGCGGCAATGAGCAGTTCTTC. Translating it yields CSVNSWGRGNEQFF.

The V gene is TRBV29-1, the J gene TRBJ2-5, with 10 positions matching TRBD2. V shed 7 bases, J shed 7 bases, and the junction held 6 bases outside the gene matches. This CDR3 has 12 residues. Germline V lookup: CDR1 SQVTM, CDR2 ANQGSEA. Here the CDR3 reads CSAARTSGTQYF. Written as DNA, the CDR3 is TGCAGCGCCGCGCGGACTAGCGGGACCCAGTACTTC.

The chain has TRBV18 and TRBJ2-7; 9 positions match TRBD1. Germline V CDR1 and CDR2: KGHSH, LQKENI. Losses at the gene ends were 3 bases for V and 4 bases for J; bases not matched to a gene: 4. This CDR3 has 14 amino acids. In DNA, the CDR3 is TGTGCCAGCTCACCTACGGGACAGGGTTACGAGCAGTACTTC. Its translation: CASSPTGQGYEQYF. Variable domain in full (rest from reference TRBV18 and TRBJ2-7): NAGVMQNPRHLVRRRGQEARLRCSPMKGHSHVYWYRQLPEEGLKFMVYLQKENIIDESGMPKERFSAEFPKEGPSILRIQQVVRGDSAAYFCASSPTGQGYEQYFGPGTRLTVT.

The V gene is TRBV18, the J gene TRBJ1-5; D uncertain. The CDR3 sequence is 13 residues long. Germline CDR1 and CDR2: KGHSH and LQKENI. V gave up 3 bases and J gave up 7 bases, with 10 bases separating them. The CDR3: CASSPETEQPQHF. The DNA for the CDR3 is TGTGCCAGCTCACCGGAGACGGAACAGCCCCAGCATTTT.

The genes are TRBV20-1 and TRBJ2-3; no firm D call. The V and J ends lost 6 bases and 0 bases respectively, with 4 bases between them. The germline V gene encodes CDR1 DFQATT and CDR2 SNEGSKA (reference sequence). The CDR3 is made up of 11 amino acids. CDR3 coding DNA: TGCAGTGCCTCGAGCACAGATACGCAGTATTTT. Amino acids: CSASSTDTQYF.

This clone has only one observation. The CDR3 sequence: CASTWGGGTETQYF. CDR3 sequence (DNA): TGCGCCAGCACTTGGGGTGGGGGGACGGAGACCCAGTACTTC. This chain uses TRBV10-2 with TRBJ2-5; tentative D call: TRBD2 (6 bases). Germline V gives CDR1 WSHSY, CDR2 SAAADI. There are 14 residues in the CDR3. V was shortened by 7 bases and J by 5 bases, with 17 bases between the two germline ends.